Listed below are T cell receptor beta chains from one sample, sequenced in a study of CD8 T cells in Susac syndrome. TCRdb independently ran MiXCR on the immunoSEQ multiplex PCR reads; one entry per CDR3 protein. The sample comprises approximately 200,000 distinct CDR3 sequences, approximately 95% of which are singletons, and approximately 0.09% rests with the top ten. The material sequenced was CD4+ T cells from PBMCs. The source of these receptors is a human donor with multiple sclerosis. Both conserved end residues are part of each CDR3. A D gene is named only where the DNA matches it firmly. Rows may omit the clone size; those that give it use once, few, many or a size class.

.	.	TRBV28	TRBJ2-3	TGTGCCAGCAGTTCCCCAGGGATCCCCACAGATACGCAGTATTTT	CASSSPGIPTDTQYF
.	.	TRBV6-2/TRBV6-3	TRBJ1-5	TGTGCCAGCAACCGCAGGGTCGGTAGCAATCAGCCCCAGCATTTT	CASNRRVGSNQPQHF
.	TRBD1	TRBV14	TRBJ1-1	TGTGCCAGCAGCCTTAACAGAGGGGGCAATGCTGAAGCTTTCTTT	CASSLNRGGNAEAFF
.	.	TRBV20-1	TRBJ2-2	TGCAGTGCCATACCCCTCGACTTGCCGAACACCGGGGAGCTGTTTTTT	CSAIPLDLPNTGELFF
.	.	TRBV29-1	TRBJ1-1	TGCAGCGTGACCCCGGCCCTTGGAACTGAAGCTTTCTTT	CSVTPALGTEAFF
.	.	TRBV15	TRBJ2-3	TGTGCCACCAGCATAGGACAGTTCACAGATACGCAGTATTTT	CATSIGQFTDTQYF
once	.	TRBV6-2/TRBV6-3	TRBJ2-7	TGTGCCAGCAGTTACTCGACGTGGGCGGACGGGGGGCTCAACGAGCAGTACTTC	CASSYSTWADGGLNEQYF
.	TRBD2	TRBV27	TRBJ2-1	TGTGCCAGCAGTGTCAGCGGGGGTTCCTACAATGAGCAGTTCTTC	CASSVSGGSYNEQFF
.	TRBD2	TRBV18	TRBJ2-2	TGTGCCAGCTCACCCCCGGGACTAGCGGGGGAAGTCACCGGGGAGCTGTTTTTT	CASSPPGLAGEVTGELFF
.	TRBD1	TRBV7-3	TRBJ2-6	TGTGCCAGCAGCCCAAAGGGGACAGGAGCCTCTGGGGCCAACGTCCTGACTTTC	CASSPKGTGASGANVLTF
.	.	TRBV20-1	TRBJ2-7	TGCAGTGCTGTTGGGACTGCTCAGTCCGAGCAGTACTTC	CSAVGTAQSEQYF
.	.	TRBV4-1	TRBJ1-5	TGCGCCAGCAGCCTCTTTGGAGAGGCCCGTAGCAATCAGCCCCAGCATTTT	CASSLFGEARSNQPQHF
.	TRBD1	TRBV14	TRBJ1-1	TGTGCCAGCAGCCAAAGACAGGGGATGAACACTGAAGCTTTCTTT	CASSQRQGMNTEAFF
.	.	TRBV20-1	TRBJ1-1	TGCAGTGCTACGCGACAGACTAACACTGAAGCTTTCTTT	CSATRQTNTEAFF
.	.	TRBV29-1	TRBJ2-3	TGCAGCGTTGATAACAGGCAGCATAGCACAGATACGCAGTATTTT	CSVDNRQHSTDTQYF
.	TRBD2	TRBV20-1	TRBJ2-3	TGCAGTGCTAGAGATAGCGGAGCGGGGGGAGATACGCAGTATTTT	CSARDSGAGGDTQYF
.	.	TRBV9	TRBJ2-7	TGTGCCAGCAGCCCAGGGAGTGCATCCTACGAGCAGTACTTC	CASSPGSASYEQYF
.	.	TRBV29-1	TRBJ2-1	TGCAGCGCCCAGGTCAGCTCCTACAATGAGCAGTTCTTC	CSAQVSSYNEQFF
.	TRBD2	TRBV18	TRBJ2-7	TGTGCCAGCTCACCTGAAATGCCGGGACTAGCAGCCGCCTACGAGCAGTACTTC	CASSPEMPGLAAAYEQYF
.	TRBD1	TRBV7-3	TRBJ2-5	TGTGCCAGCAGTGCCGGGACAGGCGTACAAGAGACCCAGTACTTC	CASSAGTGVQETQYF
.	TRBD2	TRBV3-1	TRBJ2-7	TGTGCCAGCAGCCAAGATCACGGCGGGGGTGTGGAGCAGTACTTC	CASSQDHGGGVEQYF
.	TRBD1	TRBV5-1	TRBJ2-2	TGCGCCAGCACCGTGACAGGGAATAGCCCCGGGGAGCTGTTTTTT	CASTVTGNSPGELFF
.	.	TRBV5-1	TRBJ2-5	TGCGCCAGCAGCGCGGCGGGGCCGATCGGAGAGACCCAGTACTTC	CASSAAGPIGETQYF
.	.	TRBV2	TRBJ1-1	TGTGCCAGCAGTGAACAGGGGCCAATGAACACTGAAGCTTTCTTT	CASSEQGPMNTEAFF
.	.	TRBV5-1	TRBJ2-5	TGCGCCAGCATTTACCAGCCGGGGAACCAAGAGACCCAGTACTTC	CASIYQPGNQETQYF
.	.	TRBV3-1	TRBJ2-3	TGTGCCAGCAGCCGCGCAGGGACTGGTTCAGATACGCAGTATTTT	CASSRAGTGSDTQYF
.	.	TRBV30	TRBJ1-2	TGTGCCTGGAGGGACGGACTGACCTATGGCTACACCTTC	CAWRDGLTYGYTF
.	.	TRBV12-3/TRBV12-4	TRBJ1-1	TGTGCCAGCAGTTTAATCAAGGATACTGAAGCTTTCTTT	CASSLIKDTEAFF
.	.	TRBV12-3/TRBV12-4	TRBJ1-2	TGTGCCAGCAGTTTAGGGTTCCGCACGCCCTATGGCTACACCTTC	CASSLGFRTPYGYTF
.	.	TRBV12-3/TRBV12-4	TRBJ1-2	TGTGCCAGCAGGGGGGGCAGGAACTATGGCTACACCTTC	CASRGGRNYGYTF
.	TRBD1	TRBV18	TRBJ2-1	TGTGCCAGCTCACCACCGGGGGCCAGGGGGTCCTACAATGAGCAGTTCTTC	CASSPPGARGSYNEQFF
.	TRBD1	TRBV9	TRBJ1-4	TGTGCCAGCAGCGCCGGACAGGGGGTGAGTGGAGAAAAACTGTTTTTT	CASSAGQGVSGEKLFF
.	.	TRBV2	TRBJ2-3	TGTGCCAGCAAGAGGACAGGTGGGGAGGGGACGCAGTATTTT	CASKRTGGEGTQYF
.	TRBD2	TRBV27	TRBJ2-1	TGTGCCAGCAGTTTCCGGACTAGCGGGGTTGAGCAGTTCTTC	CASSFRTSGVEQFF
once	.	TRBV5-4	TRBJ2-5	TGTGCCAGCAGCTTGGAGGGGCAGGGGCGGGAGACCCAGTACTTC	CASSLEGQGRETQYF
once	.	TRBV30	TRBJ2-4	TGTGCCTGGAGTGTTGGTGGGTTGGGACACAAAAACATTCAGTACTTC	CAWSVGGLGHKNIQYF
.	.	TRBV5-4	TRBJ1-2	TGTGCCAGCAGCCCCGGGGGACGGGGTACGGGCGGCTACACCTTC	CASSPGGRGTGGYTF
once	TRBD1	TRBV7-9	TRBJ2-5	TGTGCCAGCAGCTTACGGACAGGGATTGGGCTAGAGACCCAGTACTTC	CASSLRTGIGLETQYF
.	.	TRBV2	TRBJ1-5	TGTGCCAGCAGTGAAGGGACTTCGGGGGAAAGCAATCAGCCCCAGCATTTT	CASSEGTSGESNQPQHF
.	.	TRBV6-5	TRBJ2-7	TGTGCCAGCAGAGCCCCGGGTAGCTCCTACGAGCAGTACTTC	CASRAPGSSYEQYF
.	.	TRBV4-1	TRBJ2-5	TGCGCCAGCAGCCAAGGGCAACGGACCCAAGAGACCCAGTACTTC	CASSQGQRTQETQYF
.	.	TRBV7-9	TRBJ1-2	TGTGCCAGCAGCCGAGGCGAGGGAGCTAACTATGGCTACACCTTC	CASSRGEGANYGYTF
.	.	TRBV7-2	TRBJ1-6	TGTGCCAGCAGCTTACTTCTAAATAGTAATTCACCCCTCCACTTT	CASSLLLNSNSPLHF
.	.	TRBV4-2	TRBJ2-5	TGTGCCAGCAGCCAAGACCGTGTCATTGAGACCCAGTACTTC	CASSQDRVIETQYF
.	.	TRBV12-3/TRBV12-4	TRBJ2-6	TGTGCCAGCAGTTTAAATGCGGGGACTGGGGCCAACGTCCTGACTTTC	CASSLNAGTGANVLTF
.	.	TRBV12-5	TRBJ2-1	TGTGCTAGTCTCCGACTAGGGATGACTTACAATGAGCAGTTCTTC	CASLRLGMTYNEQFF
.	.	TRBV20-1	TRBJ2-7	TGCAGTGCCCCCCGTTACGGGTACGAGCAGTACTTC	CSAPRYGYEQYF
.	.	TRBV18	TRBJ2-7	TGTGCCAGCTCACCCGGGACCCACTACGAGCAGTACTTC	CASSPGTHYEQYF
.	TRBD2	TRBV9	TRBJ2-7	TGTGCCAGCAGCGTACCTCTAGCGGGGGGTGAGCAGTACTTC	CASSVPLAGGEQYF
.	.	TRBV30	TRBJ2-5	TGTGCCTGGAGTCCCGGGACCCTTCAAGAGACCCAGTACTTC	CAWSPGTLQETQYF
.	.	TRBV29-1	TRBJ2-2	TGCAGCGTTGCGCGCGGCAAAAACACCGGGGAGCTGTTTTTT	CSVARGKNTGELFF
.	TRBD2	TRBV30	TRBJ2-2	TGTGCCTGGAGTCCTGCCCGGACTAGCATTACCGGGGAGCTGTTTTTT	CAWSPARTSITGELFF
.	.	TRBV4-2	TRBJ1-1	TGTGCCAGCAGCCAGGAGGACAGTGAAGCTTTCTTT	CASSQEDSEAFF
once	.	TRBV20-1	TRBJ1-1	TGCAGTGCTAGAGATCGGGGGGGCTCTTGGACTGAAGCTTTCTTT	CSARDRGGSWTEAFF
.	TRBD2	TRBV5-4	TRBJ2-7	TGTGCCAGCAGCTCGTTAGCGGGGGCCTCCTACGAGCAGTACTTC	CASSSLAGASYEQYF
.	TRBD2	TRBV9	TRBJ2-1	TGTGCCAGCAGCGTAGTTAGCGGGGGGGCCAGTGAGCAGTTCTTC	CASSVVSGGASEQFF
.	TRBD1	TRBV18	TRBJ1-6	TGTGCCAGCTCATCGACAGGGATTGGATCACCCCTCCACTTT	CASSSTGIGSPLHF
.	.	TRBV5-6	TRBJ2-3	TGTGCCAGCAGCTTCAAGGGACCAGGCACAGATACGCAGTATTTT	CASSFKGPGTDTQYF